Presented here are 10 T cell receptor beta chains from one specimen sequenced in a study of shared T cell receptors in the human thymus. Clones were read by immunoSEQ multiplex PCR, and TCRdb kept only the in-frame ones, dropping some. The sample holds about 730,000 clones, approximately 83% seen once. These data also formed part of another study, on human thymus T cells.

The sequenced sample consisted of thymocytes. The origin of the receptors is a girl under two years old with a congenital heart defect.

The V gene is TRBV10-1, the J gene TRBJ2-7; the D gene is possibly TRBD2 (5 bases). Germline CDR1 WNHNN, CDR2 SYGVQD (reference sequence). The CDR3 consists of 15 residues. Trimming left V 7 bases short and J 3 bases short, with 19 bases between. CDR3 in amino acids: CASKWRQTILYEQYF. For the CDR3, the DNA is TGCGCCAGCAAATGGAGGCAGACAATCCTCTACGAGCAGTACTTC.

This chain links TRBV29-1 with TRBJ2-3; a possible D gene is TRBD1 (6 bases). CDR3 size: 13 residues. Per germline, CDR1 SQVTM and CDR2 ANQGSEA. With 5 bases removed from V and 4 bases from J, the gap between germline ends came to 13 bases. The CDR3 here is CSVRGSWADTQYF. CDR3 coding DNA: TGCAGCGTTAGGGGGTCCTGGGCAGATACGCAGTATTTT.

This sequence joins TRBV19 and TRBJ2-5; 7 nucleotides align to TRBD1. Germline V gives CDR1 LNHDA, CDR2 SQIVND (reference sequence). The CDR3 loop spans 13 amino acids. V lost 5 bases and J lost 0; bases outside the gene matches: 0. The chain's CDR3 is CASSGTDQETQYF. In DNA form, the CDR3 reads TGTGCCAGTAGTGGGACAGACCAAGAGACCCAGTACTTC.

CDR3 protein: CASRFGRVDTEAFF. CDR3 in DNA: TGTGCCAGTAGATTTGGGCGAGTGGACACTGAAGCTTTCTTT. This chain uses TRBV19 with TRBJ1-1; the D is unclear. Germline lookup yields CDR1 LNHDA and CDR2 SQIVND (reference sequence). The CDR3 is 14 amino acids. Trimming removed 6 bases at V and 3 bases at J, with 14 bases between.

In DNA form, the CDR3 reads TGCGCCAGCAGCGTACCACCGGGACTCCGCTACGCTGAGCAGTTCTTC. This sequence encodes CASSVPPGLRYAEQFF. V is TRBV5-1 and J is TRBJ2-1, with a possible D match to TRBD2 (6 bases). From germline, CDR1 is SGHRS and CDR2 YFSETQ. The V gene lost 4 bases and the J gene lost 9 bases, with 23 bases spanning the gap. The CDR3 is 16 amino acids.

The chain recombines TRBV9 with TRBJ1-4; possibly TRBD1 for D (5 bases). V was pared by 4 bases and J by 4 bases, with 14 bases between. CDR3 length: 15 residues. Germline V gene data show CDR1 as SGDLS and CDR2 as YYNGEE. The CDR3 loop is CASSPGDDNNEKLFF. CDR3 bases: TGTGCCAGCAGCCCGGGGGACGATAATAATGAAAAACTGTTTTTT. The variable domain in full, completed from reference TRBV9 and TRBJ1-4, reads DSGVTQTPKHLITATGQRVTLRCSPRSGDLSVYWYQQSLDQGLQFLIQYYNGEERAKGNILERFSAQQFPDLHSELNLSSLELGDSALYFCASSPGDDNNEKLFFGSGTQLSVL.

This chain joins TRBV5-1 and TRBJ1-3; TRBD1 is a possible D gene (5 bases). The CDR3 extends over 14 amino acids. V was clipped by 5 bases and J by 2 bases, with 11 bases between them. Germline V gives CDR1 SGHRS, CDR2 YFSETQ. CDR3 in amino acids: CASRGTSAGNTIYF. The CDR3, as DNA: TGCGCCAGCAGGGGGACTAGTGCTGGAAACACCATATATTTT.

The chain couples TRBV6-1 to TRBJ2-1; TRBD2 matches 12 bases. The CDR3 is 20 residues long. V trimming: 4 bases; J trimming: 0 bases; junction bases outside the gene matches: 13. Germline CDR1 MNHNS, CDR2 SASEGT. The CDR3 spells CASSGESRLAGVSSYNEQFF. The CDR3 DNA sequence: TGTGCCAGCAGTGGGGAGTCCAGACTAGCGGGGGTAAGCTCCTACAATGAGCAGTTCTTC.

This rearrangement joins TRBV5-4 to TRBJ1-2; D might be TRBD1 (5 bases). Germline V CDR1 and CDR2: SGHNT, YYREEE (reference sequence). The CDR3 has 16 residues. V lost 3 bases to trimming and J lost 4 bases, with 19 bases between them. DNA of the CDR3: TGTGCCAGCAGCTGGGGGGGGATGTCATCTACCTATGGCTACACCTTC. Translated, it gives CASSWGGMSSTYGYTF.

This chain connects TRBV2 to TRBJ1-1; 7 nucleotides match TRBD1. The V segment lost 6 bases and the J segment 5 bases; nucleotides outside the gene matches: 12. Germline V gene sequence: CDR1 SNHLY, CDR2 FYNNEI. CDR3 length: 15 residues. The CDR3 spells CASRGDRAISTEAFF. CDR3 DNA: TGTGCCAGCAGGGGAGACAGGGCCATAAGTACTGAAGCTTTCTTT.